These 18 T cell receptor beta chains share one sample of origin, sequenced in a study of T cells in Graves' hyperthyroidism and ophthalmopathy. Researchers took RNA transcripts and amplified the TCR beta CDR3 regions from them. Primed by the HTBI set, a first-round RT-PCR was run on the TCR CDR3. One entry per CDR3 protein, called by TCRdb with MiXCR from the multiplex PCR reads. The table has around 190,000 distinct CDR3 sequences, around 15% seen once; the top ten hold roughly 28%. The sequenced sample was blood. These receptors were collected from a woman in her forties or fifties with Graves' hyperthyroidism.

This clonotype was seen ten or more times. The gene calls are TRBV6-1 and TRBJ2-7; maybe TRBD1 (5 bases). CDR1 is MNHNS and CDR2 is SASEGT in the germline V gene. The CDR3 sequence is 14 residues long. Trimming cost V 5 bases and J 3 bases, with 14 bases left between them. The CDR3 nucleotides read TGTGCCAGCAGTTTAAGGGAAACAGGCTACGAGCAGTACTTC. Protein sequence: CASSLRETGYEQYF.

This clonotype was observed at least ten times. This sequence joins TRBV9 and TRBJ2-1; D gene ambiguous. V lost 3 bases and J 5 bases, leaving 6 bases between the germline ends. Germline CDR1 reads SGDLS; CDR2 reads YYNGEE. This CDR3 has 12 amino acids. The CDR3 DNA is TGTGCCAGCAGCGCCCGGCACAATGAGCAGTTCTTC. Its protein is CASSARHNEQFF.

This clonotype was counted ten times or more. This chain uses TRBV3-1 with TRBJ2-2; TRBD2 might be the D (6 bases). V lost 8 bases, J lost 5 bases, and 15 bases lay in between. CDR3 size: 14 residues. The V gene's germline CDR1 is LGHDT and CDR2 YNNKEL (reference sequence). This CDR3 is CASGNRRVTGELFF. In DNA form, the CDR3 reads TGTGCCAGCGGGAACAGGAGGGTGACCGGGGAGCTGTTTTTT.

Ten or more counts support this clonotype. V gene TRBV2 combines with J gene TRBJ1-2, with 10 bases identical to TRBD1. V lost 7 bases, J lost 3 bases, and 8 bases stayed unmatched. This CDR3 has 15 amino acids. Germline CDR1 reads SNHLY; CDR2 reads FYNNEI. The CDR3 is CASKRQGASDYGYTF. The CDR3 coding sequence is TGTGCCAGCAAGCGACAGGGGGCTTCCGACTATGGCTACACCTTC.

The chain employs TRBV3-1 and TRBJ1-2, with 9 bases lining up with TRBD1. CDR3 size: 14 residues. V lost 1 base, J lost 6 bases, and 3 bases stayed unmatched. Germline V gene data show CDR1 as LGHDT and CDR2 as YNNKEL (reference sequence). CDR3 protein: CASSQATGGDGYTF. The CDR3 bases are TGTGCCAGCAGCCAAGCTACAGGGGGCGATGGCTACACCTTC.

This clonotype was seen many times. The rearrangement joins TRBV28 to TRBJ2-3; TRBD2 matches 12 bases. The junction had 17 bases not matched to a gene; V was cut back by 2 bases and J by 2 bases. The CDR3 covers 21 residues. Germline V lookup: CDR1 MDHEN, CDR2 SYDVKM. The CDR3 DNA is TGTGCCAGCAGTTTAATGTCTGTCGTTCTAGCGGGGGGGCGGAACACAGATACGCAGTATTTT. This translates into CASSLMSVVLAGGRNTDTQYF. Full variable domain (outside the CDR3, taken from reference TRBV28 and TRBJ2-3): DVKVTQSSRYLVKRTGEKVFLECVQDMDHENMFWYRQDPGLGLRLIYFSYDVKMKEKGDIPEGYSVSREKKERFSLILESASTNQTSMYLCASSLMSVVLAGGRNTDTQYFGPGTRLTVL.

This clonotype was seen repeatedly, ten times or more. V and J are TRBV6-1 and TRBJ2-6, with 12 bases lining up with TRBD2. Germline V gene lookup returns CDR1 MNHNS and CDR2 SASEGT. The CDR3 contains 16 residues. V lost 7 bases and J lost 1; bases outside the gene matches: 2. The CDR3 bases are TGTGCCAGCACCCTAGCGGGGGGGTCTGGGGCCAACGTCCTGACTTTC. Translating gives CASTLAGGSGANVLTF.

V usage is TRBV11-3 and J usage is TRBJ2-7, with D perhaps matching TRBD1 or TRBD2 (5 bases each). There are 15 residues in the CDR3. V was trimmed by 4 bases and J by 3 bases, leaving 16 bases between them. Per the germline V gene, CDR1 is SGHNT and CDR2 is YENEEA. CDR3 sequence (DNA): TGTGCCAGCAGCTCCCCCACAGGACTTAACTACGAGCAGTACTTC. This codes for CASSSPTGLNYEQYF. Using reference TRBV11-3 and TRBJ2-7 for the parts outside the CDR3, the full variable domain is EAGVVQSPRYKIIEKKQPVAFWCNPISGHNTLYWYLQNLGQGPELLIRYENEEAVDDSQLPKDRFSAERLKGVDSTLKIQPAELGDSAVYLCASSSPTGLNYEQYFGPGTRLTVT.

The sample holds many counts of this clonotype. CDR3 nucleotide sequence: TGCGCCAGCAGCTTGGAACGTAGCACAGATACGCAGTATTTT. Translating gives CASSLERSTDTQYF. The chain uses TRBV5-1 and TRBJ2-3; D call uncertain. CDR3 size: 14 residues. The germline gives CDR1 SGHRS, CDR2 YFSETQ. V lost 0 bases and J lost 0, with 5 bases in between.

This clonotype was counted ten times or more. J is TRBJ1-5 and V is TRBV6-2 or TRBV6-3; D not certain. V was clipped by 8 bases and J by 6 bases, with 14 bases between them. The CDR3 has 13 residues. CDR1 and CDR2 (germline): MNHEY, SVGEGT. CDR3 in amino acids: CASQRAGSQPQHF. As DNA, the CDR3 is TGTGCCAGCCAACGGGCAGGCAGTCAGCCCCAGCATTTT.

The rearrangement links TRBV28 to TRBJ2-3; D remains unclear. V was shortened by 1 base and J by 0 bases, with 14 bases between the two germline ends. CDR1 is MDHEN, CDR2 SYDVKM, per germline. The CDR3 consists of 17 residues. The CDR3 nucleotides read TGTGCCAGCAGTTTATTTGGGCTTTCATCTAGCACAGATACGCAGTATTTT. Protein product: CASSLFGLSSSTDTQYF.

This clonotype was detected many times. V usage is TRBV7-2 and J usage is TRBJ2-4; the D gene is possibly TRBD2 (6 bases). CDR3 length: 15 amino acids. V was clipped by 1 base and J by 7 bases, with 14 bases between them. Germline V gene data show CDR1 as SGHTA and CDR2 as FQGNSA. Written as DNA, the CDR3 is TGTGCCAGCAGCTTAGTGGGGGGAATCGGGAACATTCAGTACTTC. As protein: CASSLVGGIGNIQYF.

This clonotype was seen many times. V is TRBV5-6 and J is TRBJ2-7, with TRBD1 as a possible D gene (6 bases). The ends were cut back, 7 bases at V and 7 bases at J, with 24 bases in the middle. The CDR3 loop spans 15 amino acids. Per the germline V gene, CDR1 is SGHDT and CDR2 is YYEEEE. CDR3 nucleotides: TGTGCCAGCTTCCCCCAGGGGTCCTTTCGGGGAGAGCAGTACTTC. As protein: CASFPQGSFRGEQYF.

The sample holds many counts of this clonotype. The genes are TRBV27 and TRBJ2-2; 12 bases are shared with TRBD1. The CDR3 is made up of 18 amino acids. Germline V lookup: CDR1 MNHEY, CDR2 SMNVEV (reference sequence). V gave up 1 base and J gave up 2 bases; unmatched junction bases: 5. This CDR3 reads CASSLFGTGGANTGELFF. DNA of the CDR3: TGTGCCAGCAGTTTATTTGGGACAGGGGGCGCAAACACCGGGGAGCTGTTTTTT.

V gene TRBV11-2 combines with J gene TRBJ1-4, with unresolved D. This CDR3 spans 13 amino acids. Trimming left V 2 bases short and J 7 bases short, with 8 bases between. CDR1 is SGHAT, CDR2 FQNNGV, per germline. The CDR3 loop is CASSLQLGEKLFF. The CDR3 DNA reads as TGTGCCAGCAGCTTACAGTTGGGTGAAAAACTGTTTTTT.

This clonotype was counted at least ten times. The rearrangement uses TRBV5-5 and TRBJ1-1; D is unclear. V lost 1 base and J 7 bases, leaving 8 bases between the germline ends. The CDR3 loop spans 12 amino acids. Germline values: CDR1 SGHKS, CDR2 YYEKEE (reference sequence). The DNA of the CDR3 is TGTGCCAGCAGCTTGTCTCGAAGTGAAGCTTTCTTT. It codes for CASSLSRSEAFF.

This clonotype was counted many times. This sequence joins TRBV6-1 and TRBJ1-5, with 7 bases aligning to TRBD1. The V gene end was trimmed by 7 bases and the J gene end by 3 bases; junction bases not matched to a gene: 9. The CDR3 is 15 residues long. Germline CDR1 MNHNS, CDR2 SASEGT. DNA for the CDR3: TGTGCCAGCAAGCAAGAGACAGGGCCCAATCAGCCCCAGCATTTT. As protein: CASKQETGPNQPQHF.

V is TRBV5-1 and J is TRBJ2-7; no reliable D call. The germline CDR1 and CDR2 sequences are SGHRS and YFSETQ. V was cut by 4 bases and J by 3 bases, with 11 bases left in between. The CDR3 totals 13 residues. The CDR3 protein is CASSGGLDYEQYF. CDR3 coding DNA: TGCGCCAGCAGCGGCGGCCTGGACTACGAGCAGTACTTC.